This TCR beta chain comes out of a study of blood T cell repertoires in COVID-19. Study details: PBMCs, B-cell-depleted T cells, or T cells were the source of the cDNA or gDNA that made up the material.

The germline V and J ends were trimmed by 3 bases and 3 bases, with 5 bases remaining between them. Germline assignment: CDR1 DFQATT and CDR2 SNEGSKA (reference sequence). The CDR3 has 11 amino acids. Profiled with immunoSEQ multiplex PCR; TCRdb holds only in-frame clones, not every one. Among over 150,000 clones listed, roughly 81% were seen once. The receptor was isolated from a woman of 80 years or more with COVID-19, enrolled during active disease. The chain uses TRBV20-1 and TRBJ2-5; TRBD2 might be the D (5 bases). Input material: peripheral blood. CDR3 nucleotide sequence: TGCAGTGCTAGCGGGGAAGAGACCCAGTACTTC. This sequence encodes CSASGEETQYF.